This T cell receptor (beta chain) was found in a study of TIL therapy for anti-PD-1-resistant metastatic lung cancer. Study-wide context: Tumors were harvested before any PD-1/PD-L1 blockade. Most patients had lung adenocarcinoma.

The CDR3 contains 11 residues. V shed 1 base and J shed 15 bases, with 13 bases lying between them. Germline values: CDR1 DFQATT, CDR2 SNEGSKA (reference sequence). Indicated time point: pre-treatment sample, taken before nivolumab and TIL therapy. Sequencing used immunoSEQ v3. Survey-level samples got 2 million or so read pairs; deep-level samples got about 5-6.5 million. The protocol was immunoSEQ multiplex PCR, while the TCRdb copy is restricted to in-frame clones and leaves out a portion. The profile shows about 43,000 clones, 79% of them singletons. This sequence was found in a man between 65 and 79 years old with non-small cell lung cancer. This sequence joins TRBV20-1 and TRBJ2-1; D gene unclear. The material was blood, obtained at baseline. The CDR3: CSARAPRGLFF. The CDR3 nucleotides read TGCAGTGCTAGAGCCCCACGCGGCTTGTTCTTC.